A single T cell receptor (beta chain) is shown here with its context. Its antigen remains unidentified. The investigators amplified TCR beta CDR3 regions from RNA transcripts. During a first-round RT-PCR of the TCR CDR3, the HTBI primer set was used. TCRdb itself ran the multiplex PCR reads through MiXCR, one entry per CDR3 protein. This table holds over 350,000 distinct CDR3 sequences, more than 12% found once. Duration under 3 months, a NOSPECS grade of at least 4, and a Clinical Activity Score of at least 3 characterized the ophthalmopathy patients. Uncontrolled infection, other autoimmune disease, pregnancy or lactation led to exclusion. About 10 ml of fresh peripheral blood supplied the PBMCs. This record belongs to a study of T cells in Graves' hyperthyroidism and ophthalmopathy. Study-wide results and caveats: Blood also carried most thyroid clonotypes expanded above 0.001.

Germline values: CDR1 DFQATT, CDR2 SNEGSKA (reference sequence). The CDR3 is made up of 16 amino acids. Trimming took off 1 base at V and 3 bases at J, with 15 bases between the two ends. This sequence was found in a man between 45 and 60 years old with Graves' ophthalmopathy. This chain connects TRBV20-1 to TRBJ2-2; perhaps D is TRBD1 or TRBD2 (5 bases each). Sequenced input: blood. In nucleotides, the CDR3 is TGCAGTGCTAGAGTCTGGGGGAGTAAGGACACCGGGGAGCTGTTTTTT. Translation gives CSARVWGSKDTGELFF.